The text below deals with one T cell receptor (beta chain). No antigen is known for it. This CDR3 contains 13 residues. CDR1 MNHNS and CDR2 SASEGT come from the germline V gene. Trimming took 10 bases from V and 10 from J, leaving 22 bases between them. This sample stems from a study of graft-versus-host responses after intestinal transplantation. In the study overall: Recipients were given multivisceral, liver-intestinal, or isolated intestinal transplants. Following induction with anti-thymocyte globulin, all recipients were given tacrolimus and steroids for about three years.

Clones were read by immunoSEQ multiplex PCR, and TCRdb kept only the in-frame ones, dropping some. The table shows over 100,000 clones, with around 94% occurring only once. Study-level results: Levels of circulating GvH clones at their peak were associated with early post-transplant HvG declines. Some GvH clones appeared in ileal mucosa or blood before recipient bone marrow.

The gene calls are TRBV6-1 and TRBJ1-1; perhaps TRBD1 as D (5 bases). The material sequenced was unstimulated CD4+ T cells sorted from spleen or lymph node cells, taken before transplant. This receptor was identified in a human donor who was the organ donor for an intestinal transplant. This chain's CDR3 is CATSSGQGSRAFF. The CDR3 coding sequence is TGTGCCACGTCCTCGGGGCAGGGATCGAGAGCTTTCTTT.